The clone carrying this T cell receptor (beta chain) was found a few times. The antigen is undetermined. Clones were read by immunoSEQ multiplex PCR, and TCRdb kept only the in-frame ones, dropping some. The sample lists roughly 2,200 clones; 62% were seen once. This CDR3 comprises 17 residues. Germline V gene lookup returns CDR1 SGHNT and CDR2 YYREEE (reference sequence). Trimming at V came to 4 bases and at J to 4 bases, leaving 14 bases not matched to a gene. This sample was taken from a study of T cell repertoires in ileal Crohn's disease. On the study more broadly: Median disease duration was about 8.2 years; roughly 35% smoked at surgery.

Study observations and caveats: Compared with CD4 T cells, sorted CD8 cells carried more expanded clones.

Time point of the sample: neoterminal ileum biopsy at postoperative endoscopy, about 6 months after surgery. This clonotype originated in an adult with Crohn's disease. Input material: ileal tissue. The chain couples TRBV5-4 to TRBJ1-2, with 9 bases that match TRBD1. The CDR3 region is CASSNNSPRDRVYGYTF. The CDR3 nucleotides read TGTGCCAGCAGCAATAACTCCCCCCGGGACAGGGTCTATGGCTACACCTTC. The full variable domain, with the rest looked up from reference TRBV5-4 and TRBJ1-2, is ETGVTQSPTHLIKTRGQQVTLRCSSQSGHNTVSWYQQALGQGPQFIFQYYREEENGRGNFPPRFSGLQFPNYSSELNVNALELDDSALYLCASSNNSPRDRVYGYTFGSGTRLTVV.